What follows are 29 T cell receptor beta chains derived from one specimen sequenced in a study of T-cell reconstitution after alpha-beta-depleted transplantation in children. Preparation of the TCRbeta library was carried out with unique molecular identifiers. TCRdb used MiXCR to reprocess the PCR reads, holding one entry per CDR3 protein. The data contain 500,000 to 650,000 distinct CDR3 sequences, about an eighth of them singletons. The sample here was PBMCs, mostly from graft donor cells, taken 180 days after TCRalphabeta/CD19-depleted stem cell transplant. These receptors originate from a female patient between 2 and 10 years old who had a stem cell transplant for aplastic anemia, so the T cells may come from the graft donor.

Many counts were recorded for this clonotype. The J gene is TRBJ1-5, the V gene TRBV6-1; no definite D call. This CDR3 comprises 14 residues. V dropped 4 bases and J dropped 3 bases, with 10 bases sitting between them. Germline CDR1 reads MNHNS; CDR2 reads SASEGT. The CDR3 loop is CASSGVVPNQPQHF. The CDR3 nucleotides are TGTGCCAGCAGTGGTGTTGTGCCCAATCAGCCCCAGCATTTT.

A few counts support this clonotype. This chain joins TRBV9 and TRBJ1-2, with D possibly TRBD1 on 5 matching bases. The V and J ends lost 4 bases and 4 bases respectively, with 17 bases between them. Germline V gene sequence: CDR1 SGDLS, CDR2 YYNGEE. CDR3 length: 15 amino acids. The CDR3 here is CASSPLTRDLYGYTF. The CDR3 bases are TGTGCCAGCAGCCCACTGACCCGGGACCTCTATGGCTACACCTTC.

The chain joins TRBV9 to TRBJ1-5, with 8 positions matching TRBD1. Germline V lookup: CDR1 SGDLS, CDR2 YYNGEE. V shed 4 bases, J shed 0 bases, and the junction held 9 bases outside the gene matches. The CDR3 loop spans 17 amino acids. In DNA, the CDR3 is TGTGCCAGCAGCAGAGATGGACAGGGAAATAGCAATCAGCCCCAGCATTTT. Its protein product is CASSRDGQGNSNQPQHF.

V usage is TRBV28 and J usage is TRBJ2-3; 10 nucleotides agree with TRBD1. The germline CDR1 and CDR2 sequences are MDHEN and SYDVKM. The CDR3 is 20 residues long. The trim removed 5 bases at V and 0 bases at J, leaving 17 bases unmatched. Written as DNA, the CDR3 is TGTGCCAGCAGTACATGGCCGGGACAGGGGACCCACTATAGCACAGATACGCAGTATTTT. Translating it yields CASSTWPGQGTHYSTDTQYF.

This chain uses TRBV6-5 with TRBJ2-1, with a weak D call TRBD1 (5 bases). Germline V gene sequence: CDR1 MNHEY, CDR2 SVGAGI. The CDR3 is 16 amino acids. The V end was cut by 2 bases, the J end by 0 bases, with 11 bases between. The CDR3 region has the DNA TGTGCCAGCAGTTACAGGGGCTGGAGCTCCTACAATGAGCAGTTCTTC. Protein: CASSYRGWSSYNEQFF.

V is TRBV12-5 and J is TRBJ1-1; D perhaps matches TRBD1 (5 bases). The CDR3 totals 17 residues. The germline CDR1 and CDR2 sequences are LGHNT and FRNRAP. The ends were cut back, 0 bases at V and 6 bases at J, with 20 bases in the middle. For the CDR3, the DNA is TGTGCTAGTGGTTTGGTACTGGGGGGGATGGCATCGGCTGAAGCTTTCTTT. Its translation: CASGLVLGGMASAEAFF.

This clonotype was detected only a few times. The CDR3 coding sequence is TGTGCCACCAGCAGAGAAGGGGCCTACGAGCAGTACGTC. It yields the protein CATSREGAYEQYV. The chain is built from TRBV15 and TRBJ2-7; D is perhaps TRBD1 (5 bases). Germline CDR1 LNHNV, CDR2 YYDKDF (reference sequence). Trimming left V 0 bases short and J 2 bases short, with 5 bases between. The CDR3 sequence is 13 residues long.

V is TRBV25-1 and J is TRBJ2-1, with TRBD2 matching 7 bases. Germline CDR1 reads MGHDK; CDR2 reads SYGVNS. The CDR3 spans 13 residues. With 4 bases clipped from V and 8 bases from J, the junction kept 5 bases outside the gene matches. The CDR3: CASSVRGSDEQFF. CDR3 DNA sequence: TGTGCCAGCAGTGTCCGCGGGAGTGATGAGCAGTTCTTC.

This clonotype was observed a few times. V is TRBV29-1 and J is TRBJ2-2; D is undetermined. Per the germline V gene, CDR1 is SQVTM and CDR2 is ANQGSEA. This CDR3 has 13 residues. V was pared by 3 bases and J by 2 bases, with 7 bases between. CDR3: CSVDGLNTGELFF. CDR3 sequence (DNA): TGCAGCGTTGACGGGCTTAACACCGGGGAGCTGTTTTTT.

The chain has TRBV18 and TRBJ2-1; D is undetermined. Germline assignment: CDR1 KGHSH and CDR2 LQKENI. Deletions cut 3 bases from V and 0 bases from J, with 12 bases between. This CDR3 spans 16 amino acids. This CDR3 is CASSPVGHLSYNEQFF. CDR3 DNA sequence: TGTGCCAGCTCACCTGTGGGCCATCTCTCCTACAATGAGCAGTTCTTC.

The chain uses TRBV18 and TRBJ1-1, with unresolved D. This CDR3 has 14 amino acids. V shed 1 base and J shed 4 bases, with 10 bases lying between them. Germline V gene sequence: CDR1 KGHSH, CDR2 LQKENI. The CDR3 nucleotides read TGTGCCAGCTCACCACTCTTTAGTTCCACTGAAGCTTTCTTT. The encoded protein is CASSPLFSSTEAFF.

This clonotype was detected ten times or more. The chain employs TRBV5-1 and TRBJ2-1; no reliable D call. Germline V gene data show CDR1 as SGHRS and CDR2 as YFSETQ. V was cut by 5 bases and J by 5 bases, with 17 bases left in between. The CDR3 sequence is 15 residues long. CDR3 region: CASSPGPERNNEQFF. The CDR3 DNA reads TGCGCCAGCAGTCCGGGCCCGGAAAGAAACAATGAGCAGTTCTTC. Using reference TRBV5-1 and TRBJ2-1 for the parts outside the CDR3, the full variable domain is KAGVTQTPRYLIKTRGQQVTLSCSPISGHRSVSWYQQTPGQGLQFLFEYFSETQRNKGNFPGRFSGRQFSNSRSEMNVSTLELGDSALYLCASSPGPERNNEQFFGPGTRLTVL.

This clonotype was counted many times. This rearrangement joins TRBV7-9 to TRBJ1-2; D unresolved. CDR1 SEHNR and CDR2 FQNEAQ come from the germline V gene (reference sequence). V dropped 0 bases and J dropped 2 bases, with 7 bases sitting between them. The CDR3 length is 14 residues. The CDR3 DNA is TGTGCCAGCAGCTTAGCCGGATCAAACTATGGCTACACCTTC. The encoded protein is CASSLAGSNYGYTF.

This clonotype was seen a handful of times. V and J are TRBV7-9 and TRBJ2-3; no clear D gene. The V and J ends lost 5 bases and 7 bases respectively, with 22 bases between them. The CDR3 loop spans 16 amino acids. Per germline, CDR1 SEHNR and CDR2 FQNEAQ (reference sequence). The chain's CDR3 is CASSTRTFLDGHTQYF. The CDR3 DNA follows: TGTGCCAGCAGCACCCGGACCTTTTTGGACGGACATACGCAGTATTTT. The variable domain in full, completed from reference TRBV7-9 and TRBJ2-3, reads DTGVSQNPRHKITKRGQNVTFRCDPISEHNRLYWYRQTLGQGPEFLTYFQNEAQLEKSRLLSDRFSAERPKGSFSTLEIQRTEQGDSAMYLCASSTRTFLDGHTQYFGPGTRLTVL.

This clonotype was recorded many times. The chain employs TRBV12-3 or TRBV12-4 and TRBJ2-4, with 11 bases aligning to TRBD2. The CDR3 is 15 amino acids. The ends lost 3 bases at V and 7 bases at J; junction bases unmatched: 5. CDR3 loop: CASSLRGLAGNIQYF. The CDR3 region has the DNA TGTGCCAGCAGTTTGAGAGGACTAGCGGGCAACATTCAGTACTTC.

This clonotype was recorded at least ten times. The CDR3 bases are TGTGCCAGCAGTCCCTGGACTAGCGGGAGCCCTTCCTACGAGCAGTACTTC. Translated, it gives CASSPWTSGSPSYEQYF. The chain uses TRBV12-3 or TRBV12-4 and TRBJ2-7; 13 nucleotides line up with TRBD2. The CDR3 has 17 amino acids. The J segment lost 1 base and the V segment lost 5 bases, leaving 8 bases of the junction unmatched.

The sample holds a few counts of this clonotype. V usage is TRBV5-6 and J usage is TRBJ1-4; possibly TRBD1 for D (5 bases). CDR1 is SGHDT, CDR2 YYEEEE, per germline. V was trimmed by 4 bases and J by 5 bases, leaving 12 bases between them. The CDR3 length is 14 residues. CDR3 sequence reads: CASSRGLYNEKLFF. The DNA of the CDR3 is TGTGCCAGCAGCCGGGGACTGTACAATGAAAAACTGTTTTTT. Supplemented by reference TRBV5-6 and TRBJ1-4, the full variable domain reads DAGVTQSPTHLIKTRGQQVTLRCSPKSGHDTVSWYQQALGQGPQFIFQYYEEEERQRGNFPDRFSGHQFPNYSSELNVNALLLGDSALYLCASSRGLYNEKLFFGSGTQLSVL.

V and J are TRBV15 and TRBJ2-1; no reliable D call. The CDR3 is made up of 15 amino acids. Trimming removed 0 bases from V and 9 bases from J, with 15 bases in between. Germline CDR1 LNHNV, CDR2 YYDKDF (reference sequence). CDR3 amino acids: CATSRDTNRRSEQFF. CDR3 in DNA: TGTGCCACCAGCAGAGATACCAATCGAAGGAGTGAGCAGTTCTTC.

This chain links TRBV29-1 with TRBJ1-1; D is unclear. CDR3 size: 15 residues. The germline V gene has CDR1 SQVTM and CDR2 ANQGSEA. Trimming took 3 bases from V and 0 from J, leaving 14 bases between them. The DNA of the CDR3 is TGCAGCGTTGAGGGCAAACGCTTCATGAACACTGAAGCTTTCTTT. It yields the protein CSVEGKRFMNTEAFF.

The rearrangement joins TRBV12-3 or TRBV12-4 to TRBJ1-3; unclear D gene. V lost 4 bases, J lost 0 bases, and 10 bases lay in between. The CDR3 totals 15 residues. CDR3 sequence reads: CASSWPLDSGNTIYF. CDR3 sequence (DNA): TGTGCCAGCAGTTGGCCTTTAGACTCTGGAAACACCATATATTTT.

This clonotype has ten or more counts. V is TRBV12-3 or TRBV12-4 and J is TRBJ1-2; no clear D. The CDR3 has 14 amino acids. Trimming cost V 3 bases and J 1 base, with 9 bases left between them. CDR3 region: CASSLEGFNYGYTF. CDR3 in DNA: TGTGCCAGCAGTTTGGAGGGTTTTAACTATGGCTACACCTTC.

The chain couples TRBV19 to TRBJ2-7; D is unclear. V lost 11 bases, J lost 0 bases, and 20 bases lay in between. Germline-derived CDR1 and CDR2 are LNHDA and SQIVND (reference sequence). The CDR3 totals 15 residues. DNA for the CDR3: TGTGCCGTTTCCCCGCGGCGAGGCTTCTCCTACGAGCAGTACTTC. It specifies CAVSPRRGFSYEQYF.

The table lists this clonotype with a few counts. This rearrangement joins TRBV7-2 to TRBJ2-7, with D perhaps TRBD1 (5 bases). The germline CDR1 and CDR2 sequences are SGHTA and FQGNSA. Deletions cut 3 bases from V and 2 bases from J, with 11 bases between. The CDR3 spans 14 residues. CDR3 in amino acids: CASSLRSRAYEQYV. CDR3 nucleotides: TGTGCCAGCAGCTTGAGGAGCAGGGCCTACGAGCAGTACGTC.

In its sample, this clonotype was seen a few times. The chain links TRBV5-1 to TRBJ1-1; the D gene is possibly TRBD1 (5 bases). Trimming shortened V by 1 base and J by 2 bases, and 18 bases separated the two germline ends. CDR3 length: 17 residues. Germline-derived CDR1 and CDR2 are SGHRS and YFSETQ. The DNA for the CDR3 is TGCGCCAGCAGCTTGACCCGGCCGGGACCGTTTAACACTGAAGCTTTCTTT. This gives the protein CASSLTRPGPFNTEAFF.

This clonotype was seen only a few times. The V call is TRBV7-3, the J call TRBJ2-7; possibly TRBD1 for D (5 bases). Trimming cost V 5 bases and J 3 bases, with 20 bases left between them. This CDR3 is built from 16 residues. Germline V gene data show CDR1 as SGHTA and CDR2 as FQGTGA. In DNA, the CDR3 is TGTGCCAGCAGCCCAAGGGCGACAGCCTTTGACTACGAGCAGTACTTC. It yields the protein CASSPRATAFDYEQYF.

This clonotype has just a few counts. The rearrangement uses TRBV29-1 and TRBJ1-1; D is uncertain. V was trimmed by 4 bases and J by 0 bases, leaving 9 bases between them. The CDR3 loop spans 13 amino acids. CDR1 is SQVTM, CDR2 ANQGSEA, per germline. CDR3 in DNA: TGCAGCGTTGCGAGAGGGTTGAACACTGAAGCTTTCTTT. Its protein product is CSVARGLNTEAFF.

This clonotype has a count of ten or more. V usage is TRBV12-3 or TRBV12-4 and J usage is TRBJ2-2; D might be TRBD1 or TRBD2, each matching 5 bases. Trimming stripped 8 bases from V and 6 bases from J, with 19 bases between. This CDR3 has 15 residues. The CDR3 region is CASHSGLAVAGELFF. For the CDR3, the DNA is TGTGCCAGCCACTCGGGGCTAGCAGTGGCCGGGGAGCTGTTTTTT.

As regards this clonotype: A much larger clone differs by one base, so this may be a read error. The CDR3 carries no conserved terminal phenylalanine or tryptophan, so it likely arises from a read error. DNA of the CDR3: TGCAGCGTTTCTCTAGCGGGAGCTGAGCAGTTCATC. It specifies CSVSLAGAEQFI. The V gene is TRBV29-1, the J gene TRBJ2-1, with 10 bases fitting TRBD2. Germline-derived CDR1 and CDR2 are SQVTM and ANQGSEA. This CDR3 spans 12 amino acids. V lost 5 bases to trimming and J lost 9 bases; unmatched junction nucleotides: 4.

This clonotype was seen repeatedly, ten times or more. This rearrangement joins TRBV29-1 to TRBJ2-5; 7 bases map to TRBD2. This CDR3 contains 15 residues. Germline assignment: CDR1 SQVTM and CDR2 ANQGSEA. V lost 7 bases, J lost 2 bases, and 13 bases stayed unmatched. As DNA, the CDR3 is TGCAGCGACCGCCCTAGCGGAAATTCACAAGAGACCCAGTACTTC. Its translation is CSDRPSGNSQETQYF. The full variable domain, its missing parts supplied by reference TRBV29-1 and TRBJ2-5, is SAVISQKPSRDICQRGTSLTIQCQVDSQVTMMFWYRQQPGQSLTLIATANQGSEATYESGFVIDKFPISRPNLTFSTLTVSNMSPEDSSIYLCSDRPSGNSQETQYFGPGTRLLVL.